Presented here are 27 T cell receptor beta chains from one specimen sequenced in a study of metastatic and nonmetastatic thyroid tumors. TCRdb re-clonotyped the PCR reads via MiXCR. Among under 25,000 clones listed, 22% were seen once. None of the patients had undergone any treatment ahead of thyroid surgery. Source material: adjacent normal tissue. These receptors came from a female donor with papillary thyroid cancer or a benign thyroid nodule (not recorded which). Some clones in this sample may be carry-over from other donors' samples.

A few counts support this clone. V gene TRBV6-4 combines with J gene TRBJ2-1; 10 bases are shared with TRBD2. The V gene end was trimmed by 2 bases and the J gene end by 5 bases; junction bases not matched to a gene: 9. Germline V gene lookup returns CDR1 MRHNA and CDR2 SNTAGT. The CDR3 contains 17 residues. The CDR3 region has the DNA TGTGCCAGCAGTGACCCCACCACTAGCGGGACAAACAATGAGCAGTTCTTC. Protein: CASSDPTTSGTNNEQFF.

The rearrangement joins TRBV6-2 or TRBV6-3 to TRBJ2-5; D remains ambiguous. The germline V gene encodes CDR1 MNHEY and CDR2 SVGEGT. The CDR3 has 13 amino acids. Between the trimmed V and J ends, which lost 6 bases and 4 bases, there was a span of 12 bases. CDR3 region: CASSSLAGETQYF. CDR3 in DNA: TGTGCCAGCAGCTCTCTTGCAGGAGAGACCCAGTACTTC.

The chain has TRBV5-6 and TRBJ2-7; the match to TRBD1 covers 7 bases. This CDR3 comprises 14 residues. CDR1 SGHDT and CDR2 YYEEEE come from the germline V gene. J lost 3 bases, V lost 6 bases, and 9 bases had no gene match. In DNA form, the CDR3 reads TGTGCCAGCATCAAGACAGGGTTGGTCTACGAGCAGTACTTC. The encoded protein is CASIKTGLVYEQYF. Full variable domain (rest looked up from reference TRBV5-6 and TRBJ2-7): DAGVTQSPTHLIKTRGQQVTLRCSPKSGHDTVSWYQQALGQGPQFIFQYYEEEERQRGNFPDRFSGHQFPNYSSELNVNALLLGDSALYLCASIKTGLVYEQYFGPGTRLTVT.

This clone was counted a few times. This chain links TRBV24-1 with TRBJ2-1; 7 nucleotides agree with TRBD1. This CDR3 spans 16 amino acids. With 4 bases clipped from V and 8 bases from J, the junction kept 13 bases outside the gene matches. The germline CDR1 and CDR2 sequences are KGHDR and SFDVKD. CDR3 sequence reads: CATSENPGQKLYEQFF. The CDR3 DNA is TGTGCCACCAGTGAGAATCCGGGACAGAAACTTTATGAGCAGTTCTTC.

The rearrangement joins TRBV18 to TRBJ1-1, with 9 positions matching TRBD1. From germline, CDR1 is KGHSH and CDR2 LQKENI. The V and J ends lost 3 bases and 10 bases, in that order; junction bases with no gene match: 6. This CDR3 has 13 amino acids. CDR3 DNA sequence: TGTGCCAGCTCACCGAGCGGGGGACAGGGAGCTTTCTTT. As protein: CASSPSGGQGAFF.

This clone was seen repeatedly, ten times or more. The chain's CDR3 is CASRGGSFNYGYTF. In DNA form, the CDR3 reads TGTGCCAGCAGGGGAGGAAGTTTTAACTATGGCTACACCTTC. This rearrangement joins TRBV9 to TRBJ1-2; D not resolved. Germline V gene lookup returns CDR1 SGDLS and CDR2 YYNGEE. The CDR3 spans 14 residues. V was shortened by 5 bases and J by 1 base, with 12 bases between the two germline ends.

This clone is classed as medium-sized. This chain uses TRBV24-1 with TRBJ1-2, with D hard to call. Germline V gene sequence: CDR1 KGHDR, CDR2 SFDVKD. The germline V and J ends were trimmed by 3 bases and 4 bases, with 5 bases remaining between them. The CDR3 runs 12 residues. The CDR3 region is CATSDNFYGYTF. The CDR3 DNA sequence: TGTGCCACCAGTGATAACTTCTATGGCTACACCTTC.

Points on this clone: Given a much more abundant clone one base away, this may be a read error. V and J are TRBV20-1 and TRBJ2-7, with D perhaps TRBD2 (6 bases). Per the germline V gene, CDR1 is DFQATT and CDR2 is SNEGSKA (reference sequence). Trimming removed 0 bases at V and 6 bases at J, with 21 bases between. The CDR3 is made up of 16 amino acids. The CDR3 bases are TGCAGTGCTAGAGATCGCCGGGATCCACGGACTACCGAGCAGTACTTC. Its protein is CSARDRRDPRTTEQYF.

This clone was counted a few times. The chain carries TRBV2 and TRBJ2-1; 11 bases match TRBD2. The germline gives CDR1 SNHLY, CDR2 FYNNEI. V was pared by 6 bases and J by 6 bases, with 7 bases of the junction left unmatched. CDR3 size: 15 residues. The CDR3 is CASSLTSGRSNEQFF. The CDR3 nucleotides are TGTGCCAGCAGCCTTACTAGCGGGAGATCCAATGAGCAGTTCTTC.

V is TRBV6-1 and J is TRBJ1-4, with TRBD1 identical over 7 bases. The J segment lost 0 bases and the V segment lost 6 bases, leaving 13 bases of the junction unmatched. This CDR3 has 18 amino acids. Germline V gene data show CDR1 as MNHNS and CDR2 as SASEGT. As DNA, the CDR3 is TGTGCCAGCAGCTCCGGGACAGCCTCTATATCAACTAATGAAAAACTGTTTTTT. Its protein is CASSSGTASISTNEKLFF.

V and J are TRBV5-1 and TRBJ1-2; D gene ambiguous. This CDR3 contains 14 residues. V was shortened by 0 bases and J by 2 bases, with 8 bases between the two germline ends. The germline gives CDR1 SGHRS, CDR2 YFSETQ. The CDR3 is CASSLDPGNYGYTF. The CDR3 DNA reads TGCGCCAGCAGCTTGGATCCGGGGAACTATGGCTACACCTTC.

This chain connects TRBV11-2 to TRBJ2-1, with TRBD1 identical over 8 bases. The CDR3 length is 17 residues. After removal of 0 bases from V and 10 bases from J, the junction contained 14 bases not matched to a gene. The germline V gene encodes CDR1 SGHAT and CDR2 FQNNGV. This chain's CDR3 is CASSLEGTGLIVEEQFF. The CDR3 region has the DNA TGTGCCAGCAGCTTAGAGGGGACAGGTCTTATCGTGGAGGAGCAGTTCTTC.

This clone appeared many times. This clone may be a read error of a much larger clone one base away. This chain joins TRBV19 and TRBJ2-2; possible D gene TRBD2, 5 bases. The CDR3 runs to 13 residues. CDR1 and CDR2 (germline): LNHDA, SQIVND (reference sequence). Deletions cut 8 bases from V and 6 bases from J, with 13 bases between. The CDR3 sequence: CASGLPRAGELFF. The CDR3 DNA reads as TGTGCCAGTGGCCTTCCGAGGGCCGGGGAGCTGTTTTTT.

The J gene is TRBJ2-3, the V gene TRBV20-1; D ambiguous. This CDR3 has 9 amino acids. Per the germline V gene, CDR1 is DFQATT and CDR2 is SNEGSKA (reference sequence). V lost 3 bases to trimming and J lost 11 bases, with 6 bases between them. CDR3 bases: TGCAGTGCTAGTCTTAAGCAGTATTTT. Its translation: CSASLKQYF.

Many counts were recorded for this clone. This chain uses TRBV3-1 with TRBJ2-5, with D perhaps TRBD1 (5 bases). Germline V gives CDR1 LGHDT, CDR2 YNNKEL (reference sequence). Trimming left V 4 bases short and J 2 bases short, with 11 bases between. The CDR3 is made up of 14 amino acids. CDR3 sequence: CASSPWTLQETQYF. The CDR3 DNA reads as TGTGCCAGCAGCCCCTGGACACTTCAAGAGACCCAGTACTTC.

Comments on this clone: A much more abundant neighbour one base away suggests this may be a read error. V and J are TRBV7-9 and TRBJ2-7; 7 bases map to TRBD2. The V and J ends lost 8 bases and 4 bases, in that order; junction bases with no gene match: 14. The CDR3 sequence is 15 residues long. Germline CDR1 SEHNR, CDR2 FQNEAQ (reference sequence). Written as DNA, the CDR3 is TGTGCCAGCGGGGGGGAAACCCCCTTCTCTTACGAGCAGTACTTC. This translates into CASGGETPFSYEQYF.

This clone has a handful of counts. This chain uses TRBV7-3 with TRBJ2-3, with D tentatively TRBD2 (5 bases). CDR1 is SGHTA and CDR2 is FQGTGA in the germline V gene. The CDR3 totals 14 residues. The V and J ends lost 9 bases and 3 bases respectively, with 16 bases between them. CDR3 coding DNA: TGTGCCAGTAGCGCCTGCAACTCTACAGATACGCAGTATTTT. It encodes CASSACNSTDTQYF.

This clone came up a few times. The CDR3 DNA follows: TGCGCCAGCAGCTTGGTGGCTCCTGGTTTCAATAATTCACCCCTCCACTTT. Translating gives CASSLVAPGFNNSPLHF. The V call is TRBV5-1, the J call TRBJ1-6; no clear D gene. With 0 bases removed from V and 5 bases from J, the gap between germline ends came to 15 bases. CDR1 SGHRS and CDR2 YFSETQ come from the germline V gene. This CDR3 is 17 amino acids long.

Worth noting for this clone: Mismatch with germline at one junction end may stem from a read error. The CDR3 reads CASSPDRGSHEQYF. Written as DNA, the CDR3 is TGTGCCAGCAGCCCGGACAGGGGCTCCCACGAGCAGTACTTC. The chain combines TRBV2 with TRBJ2-7; 9 nucleotides match TRBD1. This CDR3 region has 14 residues. Germline values: CDR1 SNHLY, CDR2 FYNNEI.

This clone is labeled medium-sized. This same CDR3 is encoded by further DNA sequences in the sample. The rearrangement joins TRBV28 to TRBJ1-6, with TRBD1 matching 7 bases. The junction had 8 bases not matched to a gene; V was cut back by 6 bases and J by 9 bases. Germline V gene sequence: CDR1 MDHEN, CDR2 SYDVKM. This CDR3 spans 14 amino acids. The CDR3 spells CASRTGEGRSPLHF. CDR3 nucleotide sequence: TGTGCCAGCAGAACAGGGGAGGGTCGTTCACCCCTCCACTTT.

As for this clone: The junction and the germline gene differ at one end; a read error may be behind it. The V and J genes are TRBV6-5 and TRBJ1-2; D unresolved. The CDR3 runs 13 residues. Germline V gives CDR1 MNHEY, CDR2 SVGAGI. In DNA form, the CDR3 reads TGTGCCAGCAGTTCGGGTTTCAACTATAGCTACACCTTC. Protein sequence: CASSSGFNYSYTF.

The chain has TRBV20-1 and TRBJ2-7, with TRBD2 matching 10 bases. The V and J ends lost 5 bases and 4 bases, in that order; junction bases with no gene match: 8. Germline CDR1 DFQATT, CDR2 SNEGSKA (reference sequence). The CDR3 is 14 residues long. The CDR3 bases are TGCAGTGCTTCCCCGGGACTAGCGTTATACGAGCAGTACTTC. Translation gives CSASPGLALYEQYF.

V usage is TRBV6-5 and J usage is TRBJ2-2; D may match TRBD1 or TRBD2 (6 bases each). Germline V gene data show CDR1 as MNHEY and CDR2 as SVGAGI. This CDR3 contains 15 residues. Trimming left V 4 bases short and J 7 bases short, with 16 bases between. The CDR3 sequence is CASSFLVGGSGELFF. DNA for the CDR3: TGTGCCAGCAGTTTTCTCGTGGGGGGCAGCGGGGAGCTGTTTTTT.

This CDR3 is CASSPLVVTSVISPREQYF. The CDR3 nucleotides read TGTGCCAGCAGTCCACTCGTCGTTACTAGCGTTATATCTCCGCGCGAGCAGTACTTC. V and J are TRBV6-2 or TRBV6-3 and TRBJ2-7; 7 positions agree with TRBD2. CDR1 is MNHEY and CDR2 is SVGEGT in the germline V gene. V trimming: 5 bases; J trimming: 6 bases; junction bases outside the gene matches: 25. The CDR3 contains 19 residues.

The rearrangement joins TRBV20-1 to TRBJ1-4; TRBD1 matches 9 bases. This CDR3 is built from 17 residues. The V gene end was trimmed by 0 bases and the J gene end by 3 bases; junction bases not matched to a gene: 8. The germline V gene has CDR1 DFQATT and CDR2 SNEGSKA (reference sequence). CDR3 sequence: CSARDLVTGGSNEKLFF. The CDR3 coding sequence is TGCAGTGCTAGAGATCTGGTGACAGGGGGGTCTAATGAAAAACTGTTTTTT.

Here the CDR3 reads CASSSMGVNTGELFF. The CDR3 DNA sequence: TGTGCCAGCAGTTCAATGGGAGTTAACACCGGGGAGCTGTTTTTT. This chain links TRBV6-1 with TRBJ2-2, with D possibly matching TRBD2 (5 bases). There are 15 residues in the CDR3. The germline CDR1 and CDR2 sequences are MNHNS and SASEGT. The V and J ends lost 5 bases and 2 bases respectively, with 12 bases between them.

This clone was seen ten or more times. At the DNA level, this CDR3 is encoded by other sequences in the same sample as well. V is TRBV27 and J is TRBJ2-7; D gene uncertain. CDR3 length equals 13 residues. The V gene lost 4 bases and the J gene lost 0 bases, with 7 bases spanning the gap. Germline V gives CDR1 MNHEY, CDR2 SMNVEV (reference sequence). For the CDR3, the DNA is TGTGCCAGCAGTTCGGTGGACTCCTACGAGCAGTACTTC. Translating it yields CASSSVDSYEQYF.